The 9 T cell receptor beta chains in this list originate from one sample, sequenced in a study of cytomegalovirus exposure and HLA in healthy donors. The study ran its PCR with 60 Vbeta and 13 Jbeta primers. Generated by immunoSEQ multiplex PCR, the TCRdb table keeps only in-frame clones and is missing some. The repertoire holds under 200,000 clones, about 71% seen once, with around 2.8% in the top ten. Sequencing was done on a sample of PBMCs. The receptors derive from a woman aged 35 to 49 in good health and CMV-seropositive.

The chain joins TRBV19 to TRBJ1-5; D unclear. The CDR3 contains 16 residues. Germline CDR1 reads LNHDA; CDR2 reads SQIVND (reference sequence). V shed 5 bases and J shed 3 bases, with 17 bases lying between them. The chain's CDR3 is CASSPARRIYNQPQHF. The CDR3 DNA reads TGTGCCAGTAGTCCAGCGAGACGGATTTACAATCAGCCCCAGCATTTT.

The chain employs TRBV28 and TRBJ2-5; D not certain. CDR3 size: 13 residues. Germline CDR1 reads MDHEN; CDR2 reads SYDVKM. V was pared by 4 bases and J by 4 bases, with 10 bases between. The CDR3 nucleotides read TGTGCCAGCAGTTCAACTACTCCAGAGACCCAGTACTTC. It translates to CASSSTTPETQYF.

The rearrangement uses TRBV7-2 and TRBJ1-5; D remains ambiguous. Germline CDR1 reads SGHTA; CDR2 reads FQGNSA. V lost 1 base to trimming and J lost 3 bases, with 4 bases between them. The CDR3 sequence is 13 residues long. The CDR3 sequence: CASSLDNNQPQHF. CDR3 nucleotide sequence: TGTGCCAGCAGCTTAGACAACAATCAGCCCCAGCATTTT.

The chain recombines TRBV4-3 with TRBJ2-1; 7 bases agree with TRBD2. Trimming at V came to 0 bases and at J to 0 bases, leaving 5 bases not matched to a gene. The CDR3 loop spans 17 amino acids. Germline V CDR1 and CDR2: LGHNA, YSLEER. The CDR3 DNA reads TGCGCCAGCAGCCAAGATCTCCCTAGCGGCTCCTACAATGAGCAGTTCTTC. Protein sequence: CASSQDLPSGSYNEQFF.

The chain is built from TRBV6-5 and TRBJ2-3; TRBD2 matches 8 bases. Germline lookup yields CDR1 MNHEY and CDR2 SVGAGI. This CDR3 region has 15 residues. Unmatched junction bases numbered 7, after V lost 5 bases and J lost 3 bases. The CDR3: CASSRAGDGTDTQYF. The CDR3 bases are TGTGCCAGCAGTCGAGCGGGAGACGGGACAGATACGCAGTATTTT.

The chain recombines TRBV7-2 with TRBJ1-5; D might be TRBD1 (6 bases). V lost 5 bases, J lost 7 bases, and 18 bases lay in between. The germline V gene has CDR1 SGHTA and CDR2 FQGNSA. The CDR3 spans 15 residues. The CDR3 region is CASSAIGGAGQPQHF. The DNA of the CDR3 is TGTGCCAGCAGCGCCATCGGGGGGGCAGGGCAGCCCCAGCATTTT.

The rearrangement links TRBV5-8 to TRBJ1-2; D not resolved. V lost 0 bases, J lost 7 bases, and 16 bases lay in between. In germline, CDR1 is SGHTS, CDR2 YDEGEE. This CDR3 contains 15 residues. The CDR3 DNA sequence: TGTGCCAGCAGCTTGGGGGAGCAGGCCCCGGGTGGCTACACCTTC. This encodes CASSLGEQAPGGYTF. Based on the CDR3 plus reference TRBV5-8 and TRBJ1-2, the full variable domain is EAGVTQSPTHLIKTRGQQATLRCSPISGHTSVYWYQQALGLGLQFLLWYDEGEERNRGNFPPRFSGRQFPNYSSELNVNALELEDSALYLCASSLGEQAPGGYTFGSGTRLTVV.

This clone occurred a few times. The J gene is TRBJ2-2, the V gene TRBV11-2; TRBD2 agrees at 9 bases. Per the germline V gene, CDR1 is SGHAT and CDR2 is FQNNGV. V lost 5 bases to trimming and J lost 6 bases; unmatched junction nucleotides: 10. The length of the CDR3 is 16 residues. The CDR3 is CASSIAGLALAGELFF. CDR3 sequence (DNA): TGTGCCAGCAGCATCGCGGGACTAGCTCTGGCCGGGGAGCTGTTTTTT.

This clone showed up just a few times. The V call is TRBV29-1, the J call TRBJ1-1; the D gene is possibly TRBD1 (6 bases). There are 12 residues in the CDR3. V lost 6 bases to trimming and J lost 1 base, with 9 bases between them. Germline values: CDR1 SQVTM, CDR2 ANQGSEA. In nucleotides, the CDR3 is TGCAGCGTCGGGACATGGAACACTGAAGCTTTCTTT. As protein: CSVGTWNTEAFF.